The clone carrying this T cell receptor beta chain was found a few times. Its specificity is not known. The source of the sample is a study of blood T cells in healthy people across ages. Study-level points and caveats: Older age coincided with a roughly linear decline in TCR beta diversity per million T cells.

The ends were cut back, 1 base at V and 3 bases at J, with 12 bases in the middle. This CDR3 has 14 residues. Germline lookup yields CDR1 DFQATT and CDR2 SNEGSKA (reference sequence). With a J-beta primer mix and a sample-barcoded 5' primer, a second PCR ran roughly 6 to 11 cycles. Each cDNA molecule was tagged by a template-switch adaptor that had 12 random nucleotides. TCRdb recomputed calls from the 5' RACE reads with MiXCR, one row per CDR3 protein. This table has about 1 million distinct CDR3 sequences, 40% to 50% appearing once. The TCR originated in a woman aged 60-70 years in good health. The sequenced material came from blood. The rearrangement uses TRBV20-1 and TRBJ1-1; possibly TRBD1 for D (6 bases). CDR3: CSARATGIDTEAFF. The DNA for the CDR3 is TGCAGTGCTAGAGCTACAGGGATCGACACTGAAGCTTTCTTT.